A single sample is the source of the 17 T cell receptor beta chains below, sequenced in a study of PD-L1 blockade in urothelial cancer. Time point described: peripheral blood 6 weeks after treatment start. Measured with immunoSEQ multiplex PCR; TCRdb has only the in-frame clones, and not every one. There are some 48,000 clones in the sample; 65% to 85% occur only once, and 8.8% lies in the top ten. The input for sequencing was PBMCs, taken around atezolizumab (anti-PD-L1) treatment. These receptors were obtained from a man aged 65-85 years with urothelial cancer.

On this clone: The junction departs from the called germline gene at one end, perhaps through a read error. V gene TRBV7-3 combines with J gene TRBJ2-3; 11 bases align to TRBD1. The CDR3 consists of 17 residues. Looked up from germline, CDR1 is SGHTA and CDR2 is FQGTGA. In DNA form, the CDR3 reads TGTGCCAGCAGCATAACGGGACAGGGGGAGTCCACAGATACGCAGTATTTT. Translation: CASSITGQGESTDTQYF.

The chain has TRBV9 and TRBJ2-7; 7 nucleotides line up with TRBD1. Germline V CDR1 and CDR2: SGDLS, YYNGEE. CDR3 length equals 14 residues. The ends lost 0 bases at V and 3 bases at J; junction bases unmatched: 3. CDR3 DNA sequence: TGTGCCAGCAGCGTAGGGGACAGAGACTACGAGCAGTACTTC. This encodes CASSVGDRDYEQYF.

CDR3: CASSSNSGGGETQYF. For the CDR3, the DNA is TGCGCCAGCAGCTCGAATTCGGGGGGCGGAGAGACCCAGTACTTC. V and J are TRBV4-1 and TRBJ2-5, with D perhaps TRBD2 (7 bases). V lost 5 bases and J lost 4, with 17 bases in between. CDR1 MGHRA and CDR2 YSYEKL come from the germline V gene. The CDR3 runs to 15 residues.

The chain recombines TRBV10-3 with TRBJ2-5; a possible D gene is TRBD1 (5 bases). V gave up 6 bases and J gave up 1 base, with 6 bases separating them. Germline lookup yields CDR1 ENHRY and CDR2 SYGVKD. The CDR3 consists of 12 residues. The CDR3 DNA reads TGTGCCATCAGGGGGCCCCAAGAGACCCAGTACTTC. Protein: CAIRGPQETQYF.

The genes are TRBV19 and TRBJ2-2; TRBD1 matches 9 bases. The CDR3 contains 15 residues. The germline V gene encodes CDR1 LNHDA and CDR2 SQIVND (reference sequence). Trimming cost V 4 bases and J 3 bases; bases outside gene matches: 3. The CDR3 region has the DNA TGTGCCAGTAGTACACGGACAGGGGACACCGGGGAGCTGTTTTTT. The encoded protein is CASSTRTGDTGELFF.

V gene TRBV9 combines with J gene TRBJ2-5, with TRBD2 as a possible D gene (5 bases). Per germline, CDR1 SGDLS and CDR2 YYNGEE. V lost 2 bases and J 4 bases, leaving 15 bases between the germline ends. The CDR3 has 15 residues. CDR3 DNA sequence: TGTGCCAGCAGCGTTGGGTTGGAGGACCGAGAGACCCAGTACTTC. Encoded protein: CASSVGLEDRETQYF.

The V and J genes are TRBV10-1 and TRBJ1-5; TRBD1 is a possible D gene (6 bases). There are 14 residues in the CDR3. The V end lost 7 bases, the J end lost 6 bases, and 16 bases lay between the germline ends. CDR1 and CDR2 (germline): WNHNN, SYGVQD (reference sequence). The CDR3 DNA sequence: TGCGCCAGCACCTGGGATAGGGGGAGTCAGCCCCAGCATTTT. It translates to CASTWDRGSQPQHF.

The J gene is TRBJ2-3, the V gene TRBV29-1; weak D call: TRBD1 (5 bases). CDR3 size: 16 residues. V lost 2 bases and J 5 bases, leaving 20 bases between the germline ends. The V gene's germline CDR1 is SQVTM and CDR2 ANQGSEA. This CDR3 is CSVETAWGRPGDTQYF. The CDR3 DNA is TGCAGCGTTGAAACGGCTTGGGGCAGGCCAGGAGATACGCAGTATTTT.

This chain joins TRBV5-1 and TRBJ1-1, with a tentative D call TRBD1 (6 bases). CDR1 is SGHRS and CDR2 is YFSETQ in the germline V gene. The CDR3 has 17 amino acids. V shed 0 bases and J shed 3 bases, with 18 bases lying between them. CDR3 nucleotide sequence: TGCGCCAGCAGCTTGGACCCGGGACACCGAGAGCACACTGAAGCTTTCTTT. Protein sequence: CASSLDPGHREHTEAFF.

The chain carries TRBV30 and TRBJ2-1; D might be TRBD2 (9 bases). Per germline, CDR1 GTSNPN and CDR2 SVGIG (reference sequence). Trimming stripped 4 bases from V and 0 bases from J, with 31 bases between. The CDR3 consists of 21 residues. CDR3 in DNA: TGTGCCTGGACTGGACAGGGAAGGCTAGCGGGACCAACAGGCTCCTACAATGAGCAGTTCTTC. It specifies CAWTGQGRLAGPTGSYNEQFF.

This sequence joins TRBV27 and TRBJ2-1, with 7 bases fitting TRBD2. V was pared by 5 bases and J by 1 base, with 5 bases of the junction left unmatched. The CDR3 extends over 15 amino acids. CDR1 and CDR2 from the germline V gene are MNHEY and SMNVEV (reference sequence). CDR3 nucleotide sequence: TGTGCCAGCAGTCTGGGAGCGGGGTCCTACAATGAGCAGTTCTTC. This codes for CASSLGAGSYNEQFF.

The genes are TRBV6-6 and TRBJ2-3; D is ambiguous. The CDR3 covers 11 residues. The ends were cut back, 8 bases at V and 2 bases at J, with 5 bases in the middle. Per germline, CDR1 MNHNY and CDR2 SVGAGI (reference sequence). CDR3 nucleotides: TGTGCCAGCGCCTACACAGATACGCAGTATTTT. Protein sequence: CASAYTDTQYF.

CDR3 sequence: CASSAPGLANNEQFF. CDR3 nucleotides: TGTGCCAGTAGTGCTCCGGGACTAGCGAACAATGAGCAGTTCTTC. This sequence joins TRBV19 and TRBJ2-1; 10 bases map to TRBD2. Trimming at V came to 5 bases and at J to 5 bases, leaving 6 bases not matched to a gene. CDR1 is LNHDA and CDR2 is SQIVND in the germline V gene (reference sequence). This CDR3 is 15 amino acids long.

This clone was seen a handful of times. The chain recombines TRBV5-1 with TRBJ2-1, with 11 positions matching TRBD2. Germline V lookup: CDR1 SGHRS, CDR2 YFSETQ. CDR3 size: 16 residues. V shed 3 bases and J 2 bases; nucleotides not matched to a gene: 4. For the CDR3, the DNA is TGCGCCAGCAGCTCGACTAGCGGGAACCCCTACAATGAGCAGTTCTTC. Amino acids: CASSSTSGNPYNEQFF.

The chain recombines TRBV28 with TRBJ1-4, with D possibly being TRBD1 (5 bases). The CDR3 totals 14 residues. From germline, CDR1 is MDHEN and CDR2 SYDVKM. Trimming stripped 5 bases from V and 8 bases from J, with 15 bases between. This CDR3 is CASSGGQGREKLFF. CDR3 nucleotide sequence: TGTGCCAGCAGTGGTGGCCAGGGTAGAGAAAAACTGTTTTTT.

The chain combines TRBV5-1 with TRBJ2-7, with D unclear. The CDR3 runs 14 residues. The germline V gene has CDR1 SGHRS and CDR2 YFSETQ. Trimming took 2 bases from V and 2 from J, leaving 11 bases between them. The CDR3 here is CASSLHQATYEQYF. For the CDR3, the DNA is TGCGCCAGCAGCTTACATCAGGCAACCTACGAGCAGTACTTC. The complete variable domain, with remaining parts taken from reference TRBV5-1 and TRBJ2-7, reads KAGVTQTPRYLIKTRGQQVTLSCSPISGHRSVSWYQQTPGQGLQFLFEYFSETQRNKGNFPGRFSGRQFSNSRSEMNVSTLELGDSALYLCASSLHQATYEQYFGPGTRLTVT.

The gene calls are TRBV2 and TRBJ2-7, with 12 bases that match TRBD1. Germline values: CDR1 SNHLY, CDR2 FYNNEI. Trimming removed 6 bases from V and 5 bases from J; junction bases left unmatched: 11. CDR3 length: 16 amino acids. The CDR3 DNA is TGTGCCAGCAGCGGGACAGGGGGCTTCAGTACTAACGAGCAGTACTTC. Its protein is CASSGTGGFSTNEQYF. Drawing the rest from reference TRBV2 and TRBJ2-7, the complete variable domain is EPEVTQTPSHQVTQMGQEVILRCVPISNHLYFYWYRQILGQKVEFLVSFYNNEISEKSEIFDDQFSVERPDGSNFTLKIRSTKLEDSAMYFCASSGTGGFSTNEQYFGPGTRLTVT.